The rows below give T cell receptor beta chains drawn from one sample of a study of T cells in Graves' hyperthyroidism and ophthalmopathy. TCRdb reprocessed the multiplex PCR reads with MiXCR, giving one entry per CDR3 protein. The sample has about 560,000 distinct CDR3 sequences; approximately 44% are singletons. The sequencing sample was made of peripheral blood or thyroid tissue (not recorded which). These receptors were taken from a woman in her late teens or twenties with Graves' hyperthyroidism. The CDR3 runs from the conserved cysteine through the conserved F or W. The D gene is left open where the match is weak. Clone size is stated in some rows and not others, as once, few, many or a class when expanded.

d_gene	abundance	v_gene	j_gene	CDR3aa	CDR3nt
TRBD2	.	TRBV7-2	TRBJ2-5	CASRLAGGPVETQYF	TGTGCCAGCAGATTAGCGGGAGGGCCCGTGGAGACCCAGTACTTC
TRBD2	.	TRBV29-1	TRBJ2-7	CSVEEREVEQYF	TGCAGCGTTGAGGAGCGGGAGGTCGAGCAGTACTTC
TRBD1	many	TRBV25-1	TRBJ1-2	CVHFPTGLRTF	TGTGTCCATTTTCCGACAGGGTTAAGGACCTTC
.	.	TRBV11-1	TRBJ1-2	CASSVGRGPSGGYTF	TGTGCCAGCAGCGTTGGTCGGGGCCCCTCGGGAGGCTACACCTTC
TRBD2	.	TRBV7-3	TRBJ2-1	CASSSGLAGANEQFF	TGTGCCAGCAGCTCAGGACTAGCGGGAGCTAATGAGCAGTTCTTC
.	.	TRBV11-1	TRBJ2-5	CASSPDRGGMEETQYF	TGTGCCAGCAGTCCCGACAGGGGAGGGATGGAAGAGACCCAGTACTTC
TRBD1	.	TRBV20-1	TRBJ1-2	CSATRQGRSYGYTF	TGCAGTGCGACTCGACAGGGCAGAAGCTATGGCTACACCTTC
TRBD2	few	TRBV7-8	TRBJ2-5	CASSSLGAGGPRETQYF	TGTGCCAGCAGCTCGTTAGGAGCGGGAGGGCCGCGAGAGACCCAGTACTTC
.	once	TRBV29-1	TRBJ1-1	CSVEGTLF	TGCAGCGTTGAAGGGACACTCTTT
TRBD1	many	TRBV7-9	TRBJ2-5	CASSGRDRETQYF	TGTGCCAGCAGCGGACGGGACAGGGAGACCCAGTACTTC
TRBD2	few	TRBV2	TRBJ2-2	CASSEGLTGELFF	TGTGCCAGCAGTGAGGGACTAACCGGGGAGCTGTTTTTT
.	.	TRBV6-5	TRBJ1-1	CASSYGTSGNTEAFF	TGTGCCAGCAGTTACGGTACTTCAGGGAACACTGAAGCTTTCTTT
.	once	TRBV7-8	TRBJ2-5	CASSRGGGGQTQYF	TGTGCCAGCAGCCGAGGAGGGGGCGGGCAGACCCAGTACTTC
TRBD1	.	TRBV7-9	TRBJ2-7	CASSLVWTGGVYEQYF	TGTGCCAGCAGCTTAGTGTGGACAGGGGGGGTCTACGAGCAGTACTTC